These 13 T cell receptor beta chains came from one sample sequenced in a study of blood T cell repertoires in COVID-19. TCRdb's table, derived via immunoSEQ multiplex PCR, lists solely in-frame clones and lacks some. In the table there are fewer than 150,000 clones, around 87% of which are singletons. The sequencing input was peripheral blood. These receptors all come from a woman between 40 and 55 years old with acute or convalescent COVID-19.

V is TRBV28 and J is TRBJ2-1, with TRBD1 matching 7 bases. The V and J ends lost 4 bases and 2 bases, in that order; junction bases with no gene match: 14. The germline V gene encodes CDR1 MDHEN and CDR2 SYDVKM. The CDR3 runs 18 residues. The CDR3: CASSSTYSPQGTYNEQFF. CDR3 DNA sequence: TGTGCCAGCAGTTCTACTTACTCCCCACAGGGGACCTACAATGAGCAGTTCTTC.

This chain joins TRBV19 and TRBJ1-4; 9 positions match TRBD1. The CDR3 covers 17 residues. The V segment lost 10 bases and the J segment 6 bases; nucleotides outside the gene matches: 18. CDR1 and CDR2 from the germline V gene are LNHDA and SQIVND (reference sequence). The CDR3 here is CATASTGGSYHYEKLFF. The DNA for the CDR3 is TGTGCCACTGCCTCGACAGGGGGTTCATATCATTATGAAAAACTGTTTTTT.

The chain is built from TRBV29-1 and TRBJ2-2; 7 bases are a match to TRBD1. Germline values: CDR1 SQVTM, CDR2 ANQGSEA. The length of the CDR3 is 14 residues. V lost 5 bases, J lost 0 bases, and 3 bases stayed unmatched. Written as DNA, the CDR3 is TGCAGCGTTCGACAGGGTCCGAACACCGGGGAGCTGTTTTTT. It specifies CSVRQGPNTGELFF.

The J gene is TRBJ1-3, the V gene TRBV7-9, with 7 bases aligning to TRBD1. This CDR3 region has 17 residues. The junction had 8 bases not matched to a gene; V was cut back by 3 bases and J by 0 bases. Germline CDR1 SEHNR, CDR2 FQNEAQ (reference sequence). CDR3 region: CASSFQTGSYSGNTIYF. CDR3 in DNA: TGTGCCAGCAGCTTCCAGACAGGGTCCTACTCTGGAAACACCATATATTTT.

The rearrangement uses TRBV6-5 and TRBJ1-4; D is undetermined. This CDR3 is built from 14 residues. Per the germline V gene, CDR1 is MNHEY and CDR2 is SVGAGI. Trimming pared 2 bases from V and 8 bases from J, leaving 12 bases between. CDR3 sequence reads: CASSYRELGEKLFF. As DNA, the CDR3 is TGTGCCAGCAGTTACAGGGAGTTGGGAGAAAAACTGTTTTTT.

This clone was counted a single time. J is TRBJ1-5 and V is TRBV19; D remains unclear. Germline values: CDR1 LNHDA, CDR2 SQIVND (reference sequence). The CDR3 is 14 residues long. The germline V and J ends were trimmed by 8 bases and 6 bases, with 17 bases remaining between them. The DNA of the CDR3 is TGTGCCAGTGGTTACGGAGGTCACCTTCAGCCCCAGCATTTT. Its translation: CASGYGGHLQPQHF.

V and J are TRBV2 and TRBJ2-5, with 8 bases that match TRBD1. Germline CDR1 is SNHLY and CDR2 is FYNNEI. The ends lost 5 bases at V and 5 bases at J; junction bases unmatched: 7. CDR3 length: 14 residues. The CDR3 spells CASSPRTGMETQYF. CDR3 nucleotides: TGTGCCAGCAGTCCTCGGACAGGGATGGAGACCCAGTACTTC.

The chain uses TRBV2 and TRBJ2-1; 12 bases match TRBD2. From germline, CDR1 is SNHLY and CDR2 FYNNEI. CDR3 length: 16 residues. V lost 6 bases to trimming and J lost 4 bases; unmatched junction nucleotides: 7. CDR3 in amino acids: CASSLGLAGKYNEQFF. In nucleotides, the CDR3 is TGTGCCAGCAGCTTAGGACTAGCGGGGAAGTACAATGAGCAGTTCTTC.

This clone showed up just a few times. CDR3 loop: CSVEGRDSDEKLFF. CDR3 bases: TGCAGCGTTGAAGGCCGGGACTCGGATGAAAAACTGTTTTTT. This chain links TRBV29-1 with TRBJ1-4; TRBD1 might be the D (5 bases). With 1 base removed from V and 6 bases from J, the gap between germline ends came to 12 bases. Germline values: CDR1 SQVTM, CDR2 ANQGSEA. CDR3 size: 14 residues. Full variable domain (remainder filled in from reference TRBV29-1 and TRBJ1-4): SAVISQKPSRDICQRGTSLTIQCQVDSQVTMMFWYRQQPGQSLTLIATANQGSEATYESGFVIDKFPISRPNLTFSTLTVSNMSPEDSSIYLCSVEGRDSDEKLFFGSGTQLSVL.

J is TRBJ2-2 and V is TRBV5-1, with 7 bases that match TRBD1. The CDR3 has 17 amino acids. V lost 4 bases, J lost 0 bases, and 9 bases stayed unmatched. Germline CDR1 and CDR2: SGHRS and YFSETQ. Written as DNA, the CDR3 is TGCGCCAGCAGCCCAGGTCAAACAGGGGCGAACACCGGGGAGCTGTTTTTT. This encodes CASSPGQTGANTGELFF.

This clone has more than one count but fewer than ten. CDR3 nucleotide sequence: TGTGCCAGCAGCTTCGGGGACAGCCGGAGCTACGAGCAGTACTTC. Encoded protein: CASSFGDSRSYEQYF. The chain employs TRBV7-8 and TRBJ2-7, with 7 bases lining up with TRBD1. The CDR3 has 15 amino acids. V lost 3 bases to trimming and J lost 3 bases; unmatched junction nucleotides: 8. Germline values: CDR1 SGHVS, CDR2 FQNEAQ.

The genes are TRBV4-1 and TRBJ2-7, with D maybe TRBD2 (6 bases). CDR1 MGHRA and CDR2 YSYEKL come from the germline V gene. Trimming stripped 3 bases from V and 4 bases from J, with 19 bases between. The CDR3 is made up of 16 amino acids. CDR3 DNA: TGCGCCAGCAGCCATCTAGGGACTGTGGGTGGATACGAGCAGTACTTC. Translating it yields CASSHLGTVGGYEQYF.

The CDR3 is CAISDLRGNTEAFF. Here the CDR3 DNA reads TGTGCCATCAGTGATCTTCGAGGGAACACTGAAGCTTTCTTT. V gene TRBV10-3 combines with J gene TRBJ1-1; D is uncertain. This CDR3 is built from 14 residues. The germline V and J ends were trimmed by 3 bases and 1 base, with 9 bases remaining between them. Looked up from germline, CDR1 is ENHRY and CDR2 is SYGVKD.